The 18 T cell receptor beta chains presented below share a single source sample, sequenced in a study of cytomegalovirus exposure and HLA in healthy donors. Generated by immunoSEQ multiplex PCR, the TCRdb table keeps only in-frame clones and is missing some. The sample holds under 100,000 clones, 96% seen once. The material sequenced was PBMCs. The source is a woman younger than 30 in good health and CMV-seronegative.

A single count supports this clone. The CDR3 loop reads CAIRAGGSNQPQHF. CDR3 bases: TGTGCCATCCGAGCCGGCGGGAGCAATCAGCCCCAGCATTTT. The rearrangement links TRBV10-3 to TRBJ1-5, with D uncertain. The V end was cut by 8 bases, the J end by 1 base, with 12 bases between. Germline CDR1 ENHRY, CDR2 SYGVKD. This CDR3 has 14 amino acids.

This clone was seen once. The chain links TRBV10-3 to TRBJ2-1; no firm D call. CDR1 is ENHRY, CDR2 SYGVKD, per germline. V was shortened by 1 base and J by 8 bases, with 15 bases between the two germline ends. The CDR3 extends over 15 amino acids. CDR3 coding DNA: TGTGCCATCAGTGAGTGGCTAGGAATTAAGTATGAGCAGTTCTTC. Amino acid sequence: CAISEWLGIKYEQFF.

The V call is TRBV14, the J call TRBJ2-7, with TRBD2 matching 9 bases. V trimming: 3 bases; J trimming: 3 bases; junction bases outside the gene matches: 3. In germline, CDR1 is SGHDN, CDR2 FVKESK. CDR3 size: 14 residues. This CDR3 reads CASSHSGRIYEQYF. The CDR3 DNA reads TGTGCCAGCAGCCATAGCGGGAGAATCTACGAGCAGTACTTC.

The sample holds a few counts of this clone. J is TRBJ1-2 and V is TRBV10-3; D unclear. From germline, CDR1 is ENHRY and CDR2 SYGVKD. The V end was cut by 0 bases, the J end by 4 bases, with 12 bases between. CDR3 length: 15 amino acids. The CDR3 DNA reads as TGTGCCATCAGTGAGTCGGGTGGAGCTGGCTATGGCTACACCTTC. It is translated as CAISESGGAGYGYTF.

The rearrangement joins TRBV30 to TRBJ1-2, with no clear D. CDR3 length: 12 residues. Per the germline V gene, CDR1 is GTSNPN and CDR2 is SVGIG (reference sequence). V was cut by 4 bases and J by 3 bases, with 9 bases left in between. This chain's CDR3 is CAWTYGYYGYTF. In DNA form, the CDR3 reads TGTGCCTGGACTTACGGGTACTATGGCTACACCTTC.

The gene calls are TRBV7-2 and TRBJ2-3, with 9 bases aligning to TRBD2. CDR3 length equals 18 residues. In germline, CDR1 is SGHTA, CDR2 FQGNSA. The trim removed 6 bases at V and 6 bases at J, leaving 19 bases unmatched. In nucleotides, the CDR3 is TGTGCCAGCAGGAGCGGTCGTCTAGCGGGGACACTCACGGATACGCAGTATTTT. Encoded protein: CASRSGRLAGTLTDTQYF.

The J gene is TRBJ2-7, the V gene TRBV6-1; the D gene is possibly TRBD1 (5 bases). With 6 bases removed from V and 3 bases from J, the gap between germline ends came to 18 bases. The CDR3 is 15 amino acids. CDR1 and CDR2 from the germline V gene are MNHNS and SASEGT. The CDR3 loop reads CASRTGRDSGYEQYF. The CDR3 DNA reads TGTGCCAGCAGGACGGGCAGGGATTCGGGCTACGAGCAGTACTTC.

This sequence joins TRBV19 and TRBJ1-1, with a tentative D call TRBD1 (6 bases). Germline V CDR1 and CDR2: LNHDA, SQIVND (reference sequence). V was pared by 3 bases and J by 4 bases, with 18 bases between. This CDR3 region has 16 residues. The CDR3 sequence: CASSMGRQGLVTEAFF. The CDR3 nucleotides are TGTGCCAGTAGTATGGGTAGGCAGGGGTTGGTCACTGAAGCTTTCTTT. The entire variable domain, with the rest obtained from reference TRBV19 and TRBJ1-1, is as follows: DGGITQSPKYLFRKEGQNVTLSCEQNLNHDAMYWYRQDPGQGLRLIYYSQIVNDFQKGDIAEGYSVSREKKESFPLTVTSAQKNPTAFYLCASSMGRQGLVTEAFFGQGTRLTVV.

The rearrangement joins TRBV27 to TRBJ1-5; maybe TRBD1 (6 bases). Germline V gives CDR1 MNHEY, CDR2 SMNVEV (reference sequence). The length of the CDR3 is 14 residues. Trimming removed 10 bases from V and 0 bases from J, with 13 bases in between. The CDR3 region has the DNA TGTGCCATCTCAGGGGTTCATAGCAATCAGCCCCAGCATTTT. Encoded protein: CAISGVHSNQPQHF.

The V and J genes are TRBV14 and TRBJ2-1; possible D gene TRBD2, 6 bases. Trimming removed 1 base from V and 0 bases from J, with 10 bases in between. The CDR3 totals 16 residues. The germline V gene encodes CDR1 SGHDN and CDR2 FVKESK. The CDR3 here is CASSQGGGSSYNEQFF. The CDR3, as DNA: TGTGCCAGCAGCCAAGGAGGAGGGAGCTCCTACAATGAGCAGTTCTTC.

The chain couples TRBV27 to TRBJ2-7; D might be TRBD1 (6 bases). Germline assignment: CDR1 MNHEY and CDR2 SMNVEV (reference sequence). V was trimmed by 8 bases and J by 5 bases, leaving 25 bases between them. The CDR3 is made up of 16 amino acids. The CDR3: CASAHLTTTGPDEQYF. The CDR3 DNA sequence: TGTGCCAGCGCCCATTTAACAACCACAGGGCCGGACGAGCAGTACTTC.

The chain joins TRBV5-1 to TRBJ1-1; tentatively, D is TRBD1 (5 bases). This CDR3 spans 15 amino acids. CDR1 and CDR2 from the germline V gene are SGHRS and YFSETQ. Trimming took 0 bases from V and 0 from J, leaving 9 bases between them. The CDR3 region is CASSLGGRVNTEAFF. The DNA of the CDR3 is TGCGCCAGCAGCTTGGGCGGCAGGGTGAACACTGAAGCTTTCTTT.

The rearrangement joins TRBV7-6 to TRBJ2-7, with 9 nucleotides matching TRBD2. The germline gives CDR1 SGHVS, CDR2 FNYEAQ. There are 16 residues in the CDR3. J lost 3 bases, V lost 4 bases, and 10 bases had no gene match. The CDR3 DNA reads as TGTGCCAGCAGCTCATGGGCTAGCGGGACTCTCTACGAGCAGTACTTC. It encodes CASSSWASGTLYEQYF. Drawing the rest from reference TRBV7-6 and TRBJ2-7, the complete variable domain is GAGVSQSPRYKVTKRGQDVALRCDPISGHVSLYWYRQALGQGPEFLTYFNYEAQQDKSGLPNDRFSAERPEGSISTLTIQRTEQRDSAMYRCASSSWASGTLYEQYFGPGTRLTVT.

This chain uses TRBV2 with TRBJ1-1; possible D gene TRBD1, 6 bases. V dropped 5 bases and J dropped 0 bases, with 13 bases sitting between them. The CDR3 extends over 15 amino acids. From germline, CDR1 is SNHLY and CDR2 FYNNEI. Here the CDR3 reads CASSPIQGVNTEAFF. The CDR3 DNA follows: TGTGCCAGCAGTCCGATACAGGGAGTGAACACTGAAGCTTTCTTT.

This chain connects TRBV5-6 to TRBJ2-7, with D unresolved. The germline V gene has CDR1 SGHDT and CDR2 YYEEEE. The CDR3 is made up of 11 amino acids. Trimming stripped 3 bases from V and 4 bases from J, with 5 bases between. The CDR3: CASSSPYEQYF. CDR3 nucleotide sequence: TGTGCCAGCAGCTCCCCTTACGAGCAGTACTTC.

This chain links TRBV10-2 with TRBJ2-1; maybe TRBD2 (5 bases). Germline V gene lookup returns CDR1 WSHSY and CDR2 SAAADI. The length of the CDR3 is 16 residues. Trimming left V 8 bases short and J 2 bases short, with 19 bases between. DNA for the CDR3: TGCGCCAGCGGACTCCCAAGGACGGAGACCTACAATGAGCAGTTCTTC. As protein: CASGLPRTETYNEQFF.

The chain recombines TRBV6-6 with TRBJ2-1; D uncertain. The CDR3 loop spans 15 amino acids. V lost 6 bases to trimming and J lost 4 bases, with 16 bases between them. Germline V gene lookup returns CDR1 MNHNY and CDR2 SVGAGI (reference sequence). The CDR3 loop is CASRGERSSYNEQFF. The CDR3, as DNA: TGTGCCAGCAGAGGTGAGCGATCCTCTTACAATGAGCAGTTCTTC.

The sample holds one count of this clone. This sequence joins TRBV4-2 and TRBJ1-3, with D tentatively TRBD1 (6 bases). The CDR3 runs 16 residues. Trimming took 2 bases from V and 0 from J, leaving 11 bases between them. Looked up from germline, CDR1 is LGHNA and CDR2 is YNFKEQ. CDR3 amino acids: CASSQIRTDSGNTIYF. The CDR3, as DNA: TGTGCCAGCAGCCAAATCCGGACAGACTCTGGAAACACCATATATTTT.